This T cell receptor (beta chain) was identified in a study of Graves' ophthalmopathy and Graves' hyperthyroidism. Study summary: Ophthalmopathy absent within 18 months of follow-up marked hyperthyroidism as stable.

Study results and limitations: Ophthalmopathy cases were distinguished from stable hyperthyroidism by a 13-signature model, reaching over 85% sensitivity and 70% to 84% specificity.

This clonotype was counted a few times. Antigen: not known. Looked up from germline, CDR1 is ENHRY and CDR2 is SYGVKD. The CDR3 runs 13 residues. Patients in the hyperthyroidism group, adults aged 18 to 65, were newly diagnosed, under 2 months' duration. RNA transcripts were the source from which TCR beta CDR3 regions were amplified. HTBI primers primed a first-round RT-PCR, and a second-round multiplex PCR followed. MiXCR was run by TCRdb on the multiplex PCR reads, yielding one entry per CDR3 protein. The table lists about 550,000 distinct CDR3 sequences, 35% to 45% of them singletons. The receptor's source is an adult man with Graves' hyperthyroidism. The chain employs TRBV10-3 and TRBJ2-7; D possibly uses TRBD1 or TRBD2 (5 bases each). The end of the DNA fits TRBJ2-1 better, so the J call may be wrong. Sequenced input: peripheral blood or thyroid tissue (not recorded which). The CDR3 nucleotides read TGTGCCAGCAAGCTGGGGGTGGGTGATGAGCAGTTCTTC. Protein: CASKLGVGDEQFF.